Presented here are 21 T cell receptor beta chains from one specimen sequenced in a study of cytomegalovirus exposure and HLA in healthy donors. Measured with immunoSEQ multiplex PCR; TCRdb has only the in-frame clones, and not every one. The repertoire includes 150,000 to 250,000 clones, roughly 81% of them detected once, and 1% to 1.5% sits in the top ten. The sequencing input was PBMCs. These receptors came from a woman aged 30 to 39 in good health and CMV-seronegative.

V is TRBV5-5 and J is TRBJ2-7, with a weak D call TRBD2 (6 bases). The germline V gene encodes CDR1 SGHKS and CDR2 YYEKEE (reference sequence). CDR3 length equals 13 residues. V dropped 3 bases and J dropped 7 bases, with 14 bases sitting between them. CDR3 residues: CASSWAGTGEQYF. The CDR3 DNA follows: TGTGCCAGCAGCTGGGCAGGGACTGGAGAGCAGTACTTC.

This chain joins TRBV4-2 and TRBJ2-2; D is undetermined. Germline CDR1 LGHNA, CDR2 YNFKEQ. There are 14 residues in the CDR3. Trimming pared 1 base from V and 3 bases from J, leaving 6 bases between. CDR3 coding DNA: TGTGCCAGCAGCCAAGTATCCCACACCGGGGAGCTGTTTTTT. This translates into CASSQVSHTGELFF.

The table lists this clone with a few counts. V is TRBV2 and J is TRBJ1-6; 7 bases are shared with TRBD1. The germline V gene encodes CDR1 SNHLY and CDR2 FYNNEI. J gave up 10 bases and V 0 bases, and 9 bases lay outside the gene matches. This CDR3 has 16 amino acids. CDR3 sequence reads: CASSEALTGLGSPLHF. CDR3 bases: TGTGCCAGCAGTGAAGCGCTGACAGGGTTAGGCTCACCCCTCCACTTT.

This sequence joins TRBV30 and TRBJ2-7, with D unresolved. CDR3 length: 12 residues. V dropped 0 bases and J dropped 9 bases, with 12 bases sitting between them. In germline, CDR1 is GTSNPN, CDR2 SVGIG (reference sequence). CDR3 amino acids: CAWSVEVVGQYF. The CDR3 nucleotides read TGTGCCTGGAGTGTAGAGGTGGTAGGGCAGTACTTC.

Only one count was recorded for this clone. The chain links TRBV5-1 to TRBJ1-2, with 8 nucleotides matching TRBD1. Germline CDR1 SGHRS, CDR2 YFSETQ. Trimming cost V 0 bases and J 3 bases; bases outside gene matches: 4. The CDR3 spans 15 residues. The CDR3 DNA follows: TGCGCCAGCAGCTTGGATTCAGGGGGCTACTATGGCTACACCTTC. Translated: CASSLDSGGYYGYTF.

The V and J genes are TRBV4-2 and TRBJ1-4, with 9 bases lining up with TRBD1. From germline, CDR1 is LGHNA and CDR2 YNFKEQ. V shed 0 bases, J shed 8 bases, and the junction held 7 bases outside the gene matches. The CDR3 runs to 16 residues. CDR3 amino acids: CASSQEPGQGDEKLFF. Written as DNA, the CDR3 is TGTGCCAGCAGCCAAGAGCCGGGACAGGGTGACGAAAAACTGTTTTTT.

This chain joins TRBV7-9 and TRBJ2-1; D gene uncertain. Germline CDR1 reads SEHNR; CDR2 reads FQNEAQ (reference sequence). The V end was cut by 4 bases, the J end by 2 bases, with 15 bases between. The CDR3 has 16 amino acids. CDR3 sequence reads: CASSSAGSDTYNEQFF. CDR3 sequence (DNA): TGTGCCAGCAGCTCCGCTGGGTCTGACACCTACAATGAGCAGTTCTTC.

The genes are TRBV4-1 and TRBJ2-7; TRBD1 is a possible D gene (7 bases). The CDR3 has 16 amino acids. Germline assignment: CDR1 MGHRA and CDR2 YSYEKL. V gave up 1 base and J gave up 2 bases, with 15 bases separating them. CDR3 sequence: CASSQGQGGTPYEQYF. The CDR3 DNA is TGCGCCAGCAGCCAAGGACAGGGTGGGACTCCCTACGAGCAGTACTTC.

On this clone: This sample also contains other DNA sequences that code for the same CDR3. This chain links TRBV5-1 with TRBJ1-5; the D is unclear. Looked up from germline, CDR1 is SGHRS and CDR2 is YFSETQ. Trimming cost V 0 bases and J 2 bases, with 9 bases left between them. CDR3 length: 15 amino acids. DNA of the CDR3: TGCGCCAGCAGCTTGGATCCCACGGGCAATCAGCCCCAGCATTTT. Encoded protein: CASSLDPTGNQPQHF.

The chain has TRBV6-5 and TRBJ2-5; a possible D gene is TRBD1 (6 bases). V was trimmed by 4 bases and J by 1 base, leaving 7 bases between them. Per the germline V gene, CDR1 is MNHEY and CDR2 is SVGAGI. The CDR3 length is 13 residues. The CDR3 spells CASSWTVQETQYF. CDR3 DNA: TGTGCCAGCAGTTGGACAGTCCAAGAGACCCAGTACTTC.

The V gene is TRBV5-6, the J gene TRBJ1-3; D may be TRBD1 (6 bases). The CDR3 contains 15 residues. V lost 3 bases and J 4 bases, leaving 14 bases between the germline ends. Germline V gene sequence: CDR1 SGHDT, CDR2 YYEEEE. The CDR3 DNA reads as TGTGCCAGCAGCTGGCCGGGACAAGCCGGAAACACCATATATTTT. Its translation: CASSWPGQAGNTIYF.

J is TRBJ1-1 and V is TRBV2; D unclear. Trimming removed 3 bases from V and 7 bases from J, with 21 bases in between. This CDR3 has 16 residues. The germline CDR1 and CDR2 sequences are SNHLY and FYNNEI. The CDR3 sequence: CASSEGRQMGRIEAFF. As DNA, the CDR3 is TGTGCCAGCAGTGAGGGCCGGCAAATGGGGAGGATTGAAGCTTTCTTT. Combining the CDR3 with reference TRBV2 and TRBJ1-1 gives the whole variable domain EPEVTQTPSHQVTQMGQEVILRCVPISNHLYFYWYRQILGQKVEFLVSFYNNEISEKSEIFDDQFSVERPDGSNFTLKIRSTKLEDSAMYFCASSEGRQMGRIEAFFGQGTRLTVV.

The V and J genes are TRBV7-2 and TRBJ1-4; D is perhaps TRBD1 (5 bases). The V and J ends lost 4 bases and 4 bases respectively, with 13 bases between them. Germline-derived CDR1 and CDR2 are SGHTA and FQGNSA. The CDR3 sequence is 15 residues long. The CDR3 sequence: CASSYQRGYNEKLFF. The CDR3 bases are TGTGCCAGCAGCTACCAACGGGGGTATAATGAAAAACTGTTTTTT.

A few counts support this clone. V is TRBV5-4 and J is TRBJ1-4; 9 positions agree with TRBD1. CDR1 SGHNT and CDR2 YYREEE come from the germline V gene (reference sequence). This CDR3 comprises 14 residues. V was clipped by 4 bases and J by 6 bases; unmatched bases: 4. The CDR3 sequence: CASSRRTGDEKLFF. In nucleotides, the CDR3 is TGTGCCAGCAGCCGGCGGACAGGGGATGAAAAACTGTTTTTT.

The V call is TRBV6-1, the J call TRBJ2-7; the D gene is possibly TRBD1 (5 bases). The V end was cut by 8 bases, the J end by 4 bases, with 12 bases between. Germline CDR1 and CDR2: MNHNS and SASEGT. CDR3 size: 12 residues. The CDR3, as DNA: TGTGCCAGCGGGGCCGGGCAGTACGAGCAGTACTTC. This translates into CASGAGQYEQYF.

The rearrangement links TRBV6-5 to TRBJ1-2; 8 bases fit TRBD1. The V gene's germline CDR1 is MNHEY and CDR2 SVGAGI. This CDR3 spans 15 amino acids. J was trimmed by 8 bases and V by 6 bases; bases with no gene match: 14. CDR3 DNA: TGTGCCAGCAGCACTAATACAGGGGGAGAAGGAGGCTACACCTTC. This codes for CASSTNTGGEGGYTF.

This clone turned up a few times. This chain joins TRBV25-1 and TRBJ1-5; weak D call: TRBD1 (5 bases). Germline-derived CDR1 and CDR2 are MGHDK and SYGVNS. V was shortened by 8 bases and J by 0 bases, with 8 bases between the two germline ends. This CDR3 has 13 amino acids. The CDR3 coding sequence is TGTGCCAGCCTACAGGATAGCAATCAGCCCCAGCATTTT. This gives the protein CASLQDSNQPQHF.

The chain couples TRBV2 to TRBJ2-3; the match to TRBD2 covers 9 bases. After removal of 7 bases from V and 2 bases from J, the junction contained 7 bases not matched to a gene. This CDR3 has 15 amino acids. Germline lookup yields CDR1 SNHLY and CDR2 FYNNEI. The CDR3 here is CASKGLAGPTDTQYF. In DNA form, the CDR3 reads TGTGCCAGCAAGGGCCTAGCGGGACCCACAGATACGCAGTATTTT.

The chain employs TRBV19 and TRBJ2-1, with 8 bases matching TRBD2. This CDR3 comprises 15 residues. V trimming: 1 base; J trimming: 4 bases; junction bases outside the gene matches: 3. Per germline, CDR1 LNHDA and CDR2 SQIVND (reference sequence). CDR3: CASSIAQRGYNEQFF. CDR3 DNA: TGTGCCAGTAGTATAGCACAGCGGGGGTACAATGAGCAGTTCTTC.

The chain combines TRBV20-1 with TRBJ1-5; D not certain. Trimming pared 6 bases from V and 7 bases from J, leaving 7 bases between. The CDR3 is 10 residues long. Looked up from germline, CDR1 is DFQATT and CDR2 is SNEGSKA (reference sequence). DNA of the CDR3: TGCAGTGCCGGAGGGCAGCCCCAGCATTTT. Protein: CSAGGQPQHF.

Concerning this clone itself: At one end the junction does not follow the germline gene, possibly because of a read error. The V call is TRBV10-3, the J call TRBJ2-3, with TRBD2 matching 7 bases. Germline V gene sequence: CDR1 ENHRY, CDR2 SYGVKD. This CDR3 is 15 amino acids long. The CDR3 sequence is CAISEGGGSTGTQYF. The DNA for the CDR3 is TGTGCCATCAGTGAGGGCGGGGGATCCACAGGTACGCAGTATTTT.